The T cell receptor (beta chain) under discussion was sequenced for a study of identical twins (TCRdb year 2016). For the study in its entirety: The study deep-sequenced TCR alpha and beta repertoires from monozygotic twins, unrelated adults of various ages and cord blood to test whether fetal clonotypes persist. To rule out contamination, the twin experiments were replicated at different times with different library preparation protocols. Study-level results and caveats: Compared with coincidental sharing between unrelated individuals, an excess of low generation-probability sequences was observed among out-of-frame TCR alpha sequences shared between twins. Abundant cord blood beta clonotypes carried fewer insertions; young adult naive repertoires showed a weaker similar trend, while memory repertoires showed none. Invariant T cells such as MAIT and iNKT could partly confound zero-insertion analyses, though diverse VJ usage argued against this for most clonotypes. Recombination models systematically underestimated out-of-frame TCR alpha sharing in monozygotic twins but agreed with sharing between unrelated individuals. Conclusions relied on cross-sectional statistical analysis, since the same donors could not be followed over many years. The excess sharing between twins in beta out-of-frame sequences was weaker because fewer shared sequences reduced the signal-to-noise ratio.

Every donor was a healthy Caucasian. The twin cohort comprised three pairs of female monozygotic twins, all aged roughly 18 to 30 years. CD4+ and CD8+ T cell populations were isolated with positive isolation kits from Invitrogen. Worth noting for this clonotype: The specificity of this receptor is unknown. As the CDR3 is not closed by the conserved phenylalanine or tryptophan, this likely results from a read error.

The germline V gene (reference sequence) supplies CDR1 DFQATT and CDR2 SNEGSKA. Both ends counted, the CDR3 spans 14 residues. The DNA shown is the 42-base CDR3, in frame from base 1. V loses 1 base of germline sequence and J loses 0 bases, and the interval between the two ends is 7 bases. Library method: 5' RACE. Sequencer: Illumina HiSeq 2000. Template switching introduced a universal primer binding site; the final cDNA contained a unique molecular identifier, enabling accurate counting of TCR cDNA molecules. Specific primers in the conserved constant-segment region were used to synthesize first-strand cDNA for the TCR alpha and beta chains. Each cDNA library was double barcoded, with a SMART-Mk sample barcode plus Illumina barcodes, to control for contamination. TruSeq adapter sequences and Illumina sample barcodes were added in two successive PCR steps. The Illumina HiSeq platform was used with custom primers to sequence TCR alpha and beta cDNA libraries. The original methods were these. MiGEC processed the raw reads to extract unique molecular identifiers, while MiXCR was used to determine the CDR3 positions. Recombination models were inferred per individual with the repgenHMM and IGoR tools using an EM algorithm. Shared clonotypes were analyzed with the tcR package in R, and sharing was normalized by the product of cloneset sizes. Out-of-frame nonproductive sequences were analyzed to study raw recombination free of thymic and clonal selection effects. The raw public reads went through TCRdb reprocessing: fastp at Q25, MiXCR clone calling, in-frame beta chains kept. Identical CDR3 proteins give one entry, which carries the most common genes and DNA. V and J calls and clone size were set by TCRdb, not the authors. Within this sample are 400,000 to 500,000 distinct CDR3 sequences, with approximately 15% of them counted one time only. In total, the top ten clones hold approximately 1% of the sample.

These sequences were also reported in another study, on yellow fever vaccine responses in identical twins. The second source states: The T cell response to vaccination in identical twins was reported by the authors to appear partly convergent and partly personalized. Focusing on identical twins, the study followed the T cell clones that responded to the vaccine, and did so with precision.

The sequenced sample was CD4+ T cells sorted from blood. The V and J segments used are TRBV20-1 and TRBJ1-5, with no reliable assignment of the D segment. This sequence originates from a woman between 18 and 29 years old in good health. The CDR3 region has the sequence CSARGSSSNQPQHS. The nucleotide sequence is TGCAGTGCTAGAGGGAGTTCTAGCAATCAGCCCCAGCATTCT.